One and the same sample provided the 19 T cell receptor beta chains below, sequenced in a study of T cell responses to AZD1222 COVID-19 vaccine. The assay was immunoSEQ multiplex PCR, and TCRdb's table has in-frame clones only and misses some. The sample has approximately 100,000 clones, around 87% seen once; the top ten hold around 9.6%. The sample was peripheral blood, taken 28 days after the second AZD1222 dose. Receptors originate from an adult who received the AZD1222 COVID-19 vaccine.

The chain couples TRBV18 to TRBJ1-4; no reliable D call. Germline V gene data show CDR1 as KGHSH and CDR2 as LQKENI. The CDR3 covers 15 residues. V was trimmed by 0 bases and J by 13 bases, leaving 18 bases between them. The CDR3 protein is CASSPPSGIWKGLFF. The CDR3 DNA is TGTGCCAGCTCACCACCCTCGGGGATTTGGAAAGGACTGTTTTTT.

This chain links TRBV6-6 with TRBJ2-7; D tentatively reads TRBD1 or TRBD2 (6 bases each). Per the germline V gene, CDR1 is MNHNY and CDR2 is SVGAGI (reference sequence). The CDR3 is 13 residues long. With 2 bases removed from V and 7 bases from J, the gap between germline ends came to 12 bases. CDR3 DNA sequence: TGTGCCAGCAGTTACCTCGGGGGCGGGGAGCAGTACTTC. As protein: CASSYLGGGEQYF.

The chain employs TRBV30 and TRBJ1-2; D is unclear. Germline V gene sequence: CDR1 GTSNPN, CDR2 SVGIG (reference sequence). This CDR3 has 12 residues. With 4 bases removed from V and 8 bases from J, the gap between germline ends came to 14 bases. The CDR3 sequence is CAWNGETMGYTF. The CDR3 nucleotides read TGTGCCTGGAACGGGGAAACTATGGGCTACACCTTC.

V and J are TRBV5-6 and TRBJ1-2; tentatively, D is TRBD1 (6 bases). The CDR3 consists of 18 residues. V was shortened by 0 bases and J by 3 bases, with 21 bases between the two germline ends. Germline values: CDR1 SGHDT, CDR2 YYEEEE. This CDR3 reads CASSLARSGQHPYYGYTF. The CDR3 region has the DNA TGTGCCAGCAGCTTGGCACGATCTGGACAGCACCCCTACTATGGCTACACCTTC.

The chain has TRBV2 and TRBJ2-1; D gene unclear. The CDR3 covers 17 residues. Germline V gives CDR1 SNHLY, CDR2 FYNNEI. Trimming pared 7 bases from V and 0 bases from J, leaving 19 bases between. The CDR3 nucleotides are TGTGCCAGCATCCCGCCAACCGGCCCCAGCTCCTACAATGAGCAGTTCTTC. This sequence encodes CASIPPTGPSSYNEQFF.

The chain is built from TRBV3-1 (or the pseudogene TRBV3-2) and TRBJ2-3, with D perhaps matching TRBD2 (6 bases). There are 15 residues in the CDR3. V was cut by 3 bases and J by 3 bases, with 13 bases left in between. The germline gives CDR1 LGHDT, CDR2 YNNKEL (reference sequence). The DNA for the CDR3 is TGTGCCAGCAGCCACCGGGGGTGGGAGACAGATACGCAGTATTTT. Its translation is CASSHRGWETDTQYF.

This chain links TRBV7-2 with TRBJ2-1, with D perhaps matching TRBD1 or TRBD2 (5 bases each). Germline loops: CDR1 SGHTA, CDR2 FQGNSA. The V end was cut by 1 base, the J end by 9 bases, with 13 bases between. The CDR3 has 14 residues. Here the CDR3 reads CASSLDNGAIEQFF. CDR3 nucleotides: TGTGCCAGCAGCTTAGACAACGGGGCGATTGAGCAGTTCTTC. Full variable domain (remainder filled in from reference TRBV7-2 and TRBJ2-1): GAGVSQSPSNKVTEKGKDVELRCDPISGHTALYWYRQSLGQGLEFLIYFQGNSAPDKSGLPSDRFSAERTGGSVSTLTIQRTQQEDSAVYLCASSLDNGAIEQFFGPGTRLTVL.

The chain carries TRBV6-5 and TRBJ1-5, with 7 nucleotides matching TRBD1. This CDR3 spans 15 amino acids. J lost 7 bases, V lost 0 bases, and 6 bases had no gene match. CDR1 is MNHEY, CDR2 SVGAGI, per germline. CDR3 in amino acids: CASSYSQGSGQPQHF. DNA of the CDR3: TGTGCCAGCAGTTACTCACAGGGGTCAGGACAGCCCCAGCATTTT.

The chain carries TRBV21-1 and TRBJ2-7. TRBV21-1 is a known pseudogene. This CDR3 is 10 amino acids long. This chain's CDR3 is CASSNYEQYF. CDR3 in DNA: TGTGCCAGCAGCAACTACGAGCAGTACTTC.

This rearrangement joins TRBV30 to TRBJ1-2, with D perhaps TRBD1 (6 bases). This CDR3 has 13 amino acids. CDR1 and CDR2 from the germline V gene are GTSNPN and SVGIG (reference sequence). The V gene lost 3 bases and the J gene lost 6 bases, with 14 bases spanning the gap. The CDR3 DNA follows: TGTGCCTGGAGGCAGTTTGGGGGCCATGGCTACACCTTC. Its protein product is CAWRQFGGHGYTF.

The rearrangement joins TRBV9 to TRBJ2-1; 11 bases fit TRBD2. The length of the CDR3 is 19 residues. CDR1 and CDR2 from the germline V gene are SGDLS and YYNGEE. After removal of 0 bases from V and 0 bases from J, the junction contained 8 bases not matched to a gene. CDR3 bases: TGTGCCAGCAGCGTAGATTTTAGCGGGGGGGCCCCCTCCTACAATGAGCAGTTCTTC. It encodes CASSVDFSGGAPSYNEQFF.

The genes are TRBV4-3 and TRBJ1-5; the D is unclear. CDR1 and CDR2 (germline): LGHNA, YSLEER. The CDR3 consists of 13 residues. With 0 bases removed from V and 7 bases from J, the gap between germline ends came to 7 bases. CDR3 loop: CASSQDPDQPQHF. The CDR3 DNA reads as TGCGCCAGCAGCCAAGATCCGGACCAGCCCCAGCATTTT.

In DNA form, the CDR3 reads TGCAGCGTCAGGAAGGGACAGGACACCGGGGAGCTGTTTTTT. Translating gives CSVRKGQDTGELFF. The chain carries TRBV29-1 and TRBJ2-2; 8 bases line up with TRBD1. V lost 6 bases to trimming and J lost 3 bases; unmatched junction nucleotides: 6. CDR3 length equals 14 residues. Germline CDR1 reads SQVTM; CDR2 reads ANQGSEA.

This clone occurred once. The chain has TRBV3-1 (or the pseudogene TRBV3-2) and TRBJ2-7; D is unresolved. The CDR3 covers 14 residues. The ends were cut back, 2 bases at V and 1 base at J, with 9 bases in the middle. From germline, CDR1 is LGHDT and CDR2 YNNKEL (reference sequence). Here the CDR3 DNA reads TGTGCCAGCAGCCAAACTACCCGATCCTACGAGCAGTACTTC. Its translation is CASSQTTRSYEQYF.

The chain couples TRBV3-1 (or the pseudogene TRBV3-2) to TRBJ2-2, with a tentative D call TRBD1 (6 bases). V was cut by 3 bases and J by 5 bases, with 7 bases left in between. Germline V gene sequence: CDR1 LGHDT, CDR2 YNNKEL (reference sequence). This CDR3 has 13 residues. The CDR3 loop is CASSHQGTGELFF. CDR3 DNA sequence: TGTGCCAGCAGCCATCAGGGGACCGGGGAGCTGTTTTTT.

J is TRBJ1-6 and V is TRBV6-2 or TRBV6-3; no clear D gene. The CDR3 is made up of 12 amino acids. Per germline, CDR1 MNHEY and CDR2 SVGEGT. The germline V and J ends were trimmed by 4 bases and 11 bases, with 9 bases remaining between them. The CDR3 here is CASSSRAPPLHF. As DNA, the CDR3 is TGTGCCAGCAGTTCCCGGGCTCCACCCCTCCACTTT.

This clone appeared once. The chain joins TRBV7-9 to TRBJ1-2; D perhaps matches TRBD1 (5 bases). V lost 1 base, J lost 4 bases, and 7 bases lay in between. The CDR3 consists of 13 residues. The germline CDR1 and CDR2 sequences are SEHNR and FQNEAQ (reference sequence). The CDR3 here is CASSLEQVYGYTF. The CDR3 coding sequence is TGTGCCAGCAGCTTAGAACAGGTCTATGGCTACACCTTC.

The chain links TRBV5-8 to TRBJ1-2, with a possible D match to TRBD1 (5 bases). CDR1 is SGHTS, CDR2 YDEGEE, per germline. The CDR3 contains 14 residues. The ends were cut back, 2 bases at V and 2 bases at J, with 10 bases in the middle. DNA for the CDR3: TGTGCCAGCAGCTTAAAGGGACGGAACTATGGCTACACCTTC. Protein: CASSLKGRNYGYTF.

The rearrangement uses TRBV7-2 and TRBJ1-1, with D maybe TRBD1 (5 bases). The germline CDR1 and CDR2 sequences are SGHTA and FQGNSA. The CDR3 extends over 12 amino acids. The V and J ends lost 4 bases and 11 bases respectively, with 14 bases between them. The CDR3: CASSSVQGGAFF. In DNA form, the CDR3 reads TGTGCCAGCAGCTCCGTCCAGGGTGGGGCTTTCTTT.